This T cell receptor (beta chain) was captured by sequencing in a study of CD8+CD57+ T cells in acquired aplastic anemia. Sequencing was done on patients that had shown CD8+CD57+ cell expansion by flow cytometry. Looked up from germline, CDR1 is SQVTM and CDR2 is ANQGSEA. V was pared by 3 bases and J by 3 bases, with 6 bases between. This CDR3 has 11 residues. TCR beta VDJ and CDR3 profiles were obtained from a genomic DNA template. MiXCR was run by TCRdb on the reads, yielding one entry per CDR3 protein. Of 150,000 to 200,000 distinct CDR3 sequences listed, around half are singletons. The sample holds a few counts of this clonotype.

Sequenced: sorted CD4+, CD8+, or CD8+CD57+ T cells (not recorded which) from PBMCs. The chain couples TRBV29-1 to TRBJ2-7; no clear D gene. The receptor was derived from a human donor with aplastic anemia. CDR3: CSVELGYEQYF. DNA of the CDR3: TGCAGCGTTGAGTTGGGCTACGAGCAGTACTTC.